This T cell receptor (beta chain) comes out of a study of T cells in tuberculosis (dated by TCRdb to about 2018). Regarding the complete study: To characterize T cells specific for the mycobacterial lipid antigen glucose monomycolate (GMM), the study used CD1B tetramers together with high-throughput TCR immunosequencing. In a South African clinical cohort, IGRA-negative adolescents, IGRA-positive adolescents with latent tuberculosis and adults with active tuberculosis were compared, with roughly 10 people in each group. Summary of the overall study and its limitations: Using GEM motif frequencies, a classifier achieved approximately 72% accuracy, whereas a classifier built on the diverse GMM-specific repertoire got to 87% accuracy (AUROC around 0.87). Clinical samples were selected based on which cryopreserved specimens were available, and the active tuberculosis cases were adults whereas the controls were adolescents. The smaller NN-distances were partly driven by shorter CDR3-alpha lengths in active tuberculosis patients, and the difference for TCR-beta did not reach statistical significance. Compared with IGRA-negative controls, TCR-alpha repertoires from active tuberculosis had smaller mean NN-distances to GMM-specific TCRs, which suggests that these TCRs underwent clonal expansion.

At study entry, adolescents were screened for latent tuberculosis infection using a tuberculin skin test and the QuantiFERON-TB GOLD In-Tube IGRA. Immunosequencing was performed on unsorted cryopreserved PBMC and covered roughly 100,000 T cells per clinical donor on average. Eleven high schools in the Worcester region of the Western Cape, South Africa, served as enrollment sites for adolescents aged 12 to 18 years. About 10 M. tuberculosis-infected adolescents and approximately ten uninfected adolescents were selected, with the two groups matched for age and sex. For the adolescents, PBMC were isolated by density centrifugation from freshly drawn heparinized blood and then cryopreserved. The immunoSEQ multiplex PCR assay was used to generate TCR libraries, with TCR-beta and/or TCR-alpha/delta assays applied to each sample. The amplified TCR libraries were sequenced using the Illumina high-throughput platform. The published analysis was carried out like this. Clustering and dimensionality reduction were performed using pairwise TCRdist distances among GMM-specific receptors from ex vivo sorted or in vitro expanded T cells. Each clinical repertoire received a mean NN-distance score, defined as the average TCRdist to the nearest 10% of tetramer-positive reference sequences. GEM TCR motif frequency was calculated as the fraction of unique TCRs that matched known GEM sequences by V/J usage and CDR3 length. Linear discriminant analysis with leave-one-out cross-validation, implemented in scikit-learn, was used to classify active tuberculosis. Here the immuneACCESS table is served through TCRdb, limited to in-frame sequences with V and J called. Missing clones are a known gap in these copies; in checked studies unresolved V genes cover under half, and the rest lacks a known reason. Clone size and the V and J calls come from that table; the DNA yielded D and trimming. The sample records more than 30,000 clones, around 94% of which are singletons. The ten top clones hold about 7.8% of the sample.

As concerns this clone: Its antigen remains unidentified. No base qualities exist here, and no much larger clone lies one base off it.

The CDR3 covers 16 residues, taking in both the cysteine and the phenylalanine. Only CDR3 DNA remains: 48 bases, in frame from the first base. The germline V gene specifies LGHNT as CDR1 and FRNRAP as CDR2. V is trimmed back by 3 bases and J by 3 bases, and the junction contains 3 bases that no gene match accounts for. The rearranged chain carries TRBV12-5 and TRBJ2-5; 14 bases in between match TRBD2. The sample consisted of PBMCs. The receptor's source is a donor aged 10 to 29 with latent tuberculosis or without tuberculosis infection. At the DNA level, the sequence is TGTGCTAGTGGTTTCCAGACTAGCGGGAGGGAAGAGACCCAGTACTTC. This translates into CASGFQTSGREETQYF.